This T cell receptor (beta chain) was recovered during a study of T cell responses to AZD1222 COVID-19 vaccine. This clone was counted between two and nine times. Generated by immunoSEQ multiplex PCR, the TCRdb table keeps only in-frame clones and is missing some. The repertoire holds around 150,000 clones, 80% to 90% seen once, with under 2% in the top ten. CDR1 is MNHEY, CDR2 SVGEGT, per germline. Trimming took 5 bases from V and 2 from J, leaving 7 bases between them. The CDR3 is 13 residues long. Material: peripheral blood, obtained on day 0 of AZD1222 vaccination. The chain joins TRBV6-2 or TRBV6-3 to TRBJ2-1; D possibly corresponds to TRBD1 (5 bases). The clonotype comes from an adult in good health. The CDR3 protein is CASSRTPYNEQFF. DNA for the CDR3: TGTGCCAGCAGTAGGACACCCTACAATGAGCAGTTCTTC.